This entry is about one TCR beta chain. Sequencing was performed with immunoSEQ multiplex PCR; in TCRdb, only in-frame clones are kept and a portion is missing. The repertoire consists of 86,000 or so clones, with approximately 79% occurring once and the leading ten covering about 11%. This record comes from a study of blood T cell repertoires in COVID-19. V shed 4 bases and J shed 1 base, with 12 bases lying between them. This CDR3 has 15 amino acids. Germline V gene sequence: CDR1 MGHRA, CDR2 YSYEKL. What was sequenced was peripheral blood. The J gene is TRBJ2-3, the V gene TRBV4-1; D is possibly TRBD1 (5 bases). This receptor was identified in a man in his 70s with acute or convalescent COVID-19. The CDR3 region has the DNA TGCGCCAGCAGCCCCACAGGTGCCCGCACAGATACGCAGTATTTT. Its protein is CASSPTGARTDTQYF.